The T cell receptor (beta chain) described here comes from a study of T cell responses to AZD1222 COVID-19 vaccine. J gave up 4 bases and V 3 bases, and 4 bases lay outside the gene matches. The CDR3 extends over 15 amino acids. The germline CDR1 and CDR2 sequences are MNHNS and SASEGT. To note about this clone: Its target is not known.

Profiled with immunoSEQ multiplex PCR; TCRdb holds only in-frame clones, not every one. The table shows approximately 200,000 clones, with 90% to 95% occurring only once. The study, taken as a whole, reports: Once two AZD1222 doses were given, Spike-specific TCR breadth and depth went up. No day 14 peak samples; only post-peak repertoires were characterized.

V usage is TRBV6-1 and J usage is TRBJ2-5; 11 nucleotides agree with TRBD1. Material: peripheral blood, obtained on day 0 of AZD1222 vaccination. The sequence was obtained from an adult in good health. The CDR3 sequence: CASSEDRGRSETQYF. In DNA form, the CDR3 reads TGTGCCAGCAGTGAGGACAGGGGGCGTTCAGAGACCCAGTACTTC.